This is a list of T cell receptor beta chains from one sample in a study of early T cells in non-severe SARS-CoV-2 infection. Via MiXCR, TCRdb re-called the 5' RACE reads, giving one row per CDR3 protein. The repertoire holds 65,000 to 75,000 distinct CDR3 sequences, with approximately 10% as singletons. The material sequenced was whole blood. The receptors shown here come from an adult who was a healthcare worker with PCR-confirmed SARS-CoV-2 infection or an uninfected control (not recorded which). CDR3s include the opening cysteine and the closing phenylalanine or tryptophan. Each record gives: V gene, clone size, J gene, D gene, CDR3 protein, CDR3 DNA. D genes are given only for firm matches. Expanded clones get a size class; other rows say once, few or many, or leave the size out.

V gene: TRBV7-2
clone size: few
J gene: TRBJ1-5
D gene: TRBD1
CDR3 protein: CASSPRGQGYSNQPQHF
CDR3 DNA: TGTGCCAGCAGCCCTCGAGGACAGGGCTATAGCAATCAGCCCCAGCATTTT

V gene: TRBV28
clone size: many
J gene: TRBJ2-1
D gene: NA
CDR3 protein: CASSAPPTSEQFF
CDR3 DNA: TGTGCCAGCAGTGCCCCTCCGACATCTGAGCAGTTCTTC

V gene: TRBV9
clone size: NA
J gene: TRBJ2-3
D gene: NA
CDR3 protein: CASSPRRGTDTQYF
CDR3 DNA: TGTGCCAGCAGCCCTAGAAGGGGCACAGATACGCAGTATTTT

V gene: TRBV15
clone size: NA
J gene: TRBJ2-2
D gene: NA
CDR3 protein: CAMKGELFF
CDR3 DNA: TGTGCCATGAAGGGGGAGCTGTTTTTT

V gene: TRBV2
clone size: many
J gene: TRBJ1-3
D gene: NA
CDR3 protein: CASRPTTGGRNTIYF
CDR3 DNA: TGTGCCAGCAGGCCAACGACGGGGGGCAGAAACACCATATATTTT

V gene: TRBV9
clone size: NA
J gene: TRBJ2-7
D gene: NA
CDR3 protein: CASSVGRDPYEQYF
CDR3 DNA: TGTGCCAGCAGCGTAGGGCGGGATCCCTACGAGCAGTACTTC

V gene: TRBV2
clone size: many
J gene: TRBJ1-5
D gene: NA
CDR3 protein: CASSSDSYSNQPQHF
CDR3 DNA: TGTGCCAGCAGTTCCGACAGCTATAGCAATCAGCCCCAGCATTTT

V gene: TRBV5-5
clone size: NA
J gene: TRBJ2-1
D gene: NA
CDR3 protein: CASSLGNNEQFF
CDR3 DNA: TGTGCCAGCAGCTTAGGTAACAATGAGCAGTTCTTC

V gene: TRBV5-1
clone size: few
J gene: TRBJ2-5
D gene: NA
CDR3 protein: CASSLVDLQETQYF
CDR3 DNA: TGCGCCAGCAGCTTGGTTGATCTACAAGAGACCCAGTACTTC

V gene: TRBV7-9
clone size: few
J gene: TRBJ2-1
D gene: TRBD2
CDR3 protein: CASRASGSPYNEQFF
CDR3 DNA: TGTGCCAGCAGAGCTAGCGGGAGTCCCTACAATGAGCAGTTCTTC

V gene: TRBV18
clone size: many
J gene: TRBJ1-1
D gene: NA
CDR3 protein: CASSPGVSTEAFF
CDR3 DNA: TGTGCCAGCTCACCGGGAGTCAGCACTGAAGCTTTCTTT

V gene: TRBV27
clone size: many
J gene: TRBJ2-7
D gene: TRBD1
CDR3 protein: CASSLGTGAYEQYF
CDR3 DNA: TGTGCCAGCTCCCTAGGGACAGGGGCCTACGAGCAGTACTTC

V gene: TRBV21-1
clone size: many
J gene: TRBJ2-7
D gene: NA
CDR3 protein: CASSKGSAREFPYEQYF
CDR3 DNA: TGTGCCAGCAGCAAAGGGTCGGCCAGGGAATTTCCCTACGAGCAGTACTTC

V gene: TRBV10-3
clone size: many
J gene: TRBJ2-3
D gene: NA
CDR3 protein: CAISESGRAGGTDTQYF
CDR3 DNA: TGTGCCATCAGTGAGTCGGGTCGTGCAGGAGGGACAGATACGCAGTATTTT

V gene: TRBV19
clone size: many
J gene: TRBJ2-7
D gene: NA
CDR3 protein: CASSMGGGLYEQYF
CDR3 DNA: TGTGCCAGTAGTATGGGAGGGGGTCTCTACGAGCAGTACTTC

V gene: TRBV20-1
clone size: NA
J gene: TRBJ2-2
D gene: NA
CDR3 protein: CSAPTMGRDTGELFF
CDR3 DNA: TGCAGTGCCCCGACCATGGGGCGCGACACCGGGGAGCTGTTTTTT

V gene: TRBV29-1
clone size: NA
J gene: TRBJ2-5
D gene: TRBD1
CDR3 protein: CSGGQGAGAQYF
CDR3 DNA: TGCAGCGGAGGACAGGGAGCAGGGGCCCAGTACTTC

V gene: TRBV12-3/TRBV12-4
clone size: many
J gene: TRBJ2-5
D gene: NA
CDR3 protein: CASSVGGSQETQYF
CDR3 DNA: TGTGCCAGCAGTGTGGGGGGTTCCCAAGAGACCCAGTACTTC

V gene: TRBV12-3/TRBV12-4
clone size: many
J gene: TRBJ2-7
D gene: TRBD2
CDR3 protein: CASSLLAGRGYEQYF
CDR3 DNA: TGTGCCAGCAGCCTCCTAGCGGGCAGGGGTTACGAGCAGTACTTC

V gene: TRBV29-1
clone size: few
J gene: TRBJ2-7
D gene: NA
CDR3 protein: CSVAGPPTYEQYF
CDR3 DNA: TGCAGCGTTGCGGGACCGCCTACCTACGAGCAGTACTTC

V gene: TRBV4-1
clone size: many
J gene: TRBJ2-1
D gene: NA
CDR3 protein: CASSQDAWTAYNEQFF
CDR3 DNA: TGCGCCAGCAGCCAGGATGCGTGGACAGCGTACAATGAGCAGTTCTTC

V gene: TRBV24-1
clone size: few
J gene: TRBJ2-1
D gene: NA
CDR3 protein: CATSLSSSVDEQFF
CDR3 DNA: TGTGCCACCAGTCTGAGCTCCTCCGTCGATGAGCAGTTCTTC

V gene: TRBV29-1
clone size: NA
J gene: TRBJ2-7
D gene: NA
CDR3 protein: CSVIMENYEQYF
CDR3 DNA: TGCAGCGTTATCATGGAGAACTACGAGCAGTACTTC

V gene: TRBV29-1
clone size: many
J gene: TRBJ2-2
D gene: TRBD1
CDR3 protein: CSVNRGQNTGELFF
CDR3 DNA: TGCAGCGTGAACAGGGGGCAGAACACCGGGGAGCTGTTTTTT

V gene: TRBV7-2
clone size: NA
J gene: TRBJ1-2
D gene: TRBD1
CDR3 protein: CASSPWTGGSGYTF
CDR3 DNA: TGTGCCAGCAGCCCGTGGACAGGGGGCAGCGGCTACACCTTC

V gene: TRBV29-1
clone size: NA
J gene: TRBJ1-1
D gene: TRBD1
CDR3 protein: CSAGGGSGTEAFF
CDR3 DNA: TGCAGCGCAGGGGGGGGCTCGGGCACTGAAGCTTTCTTT

V gene: TRBV13
clone size: many
J gene: TRBJ2-2
D gene: TRBD2
CDR3 protein: CASRPSSGQNTGELFF
CDR3 DNA: TGTGCCAGCCGTCCATCTAGCGGGCAGAACACCGGGGAGCTGTTTTTT

V gene: TRBV7-9
clone size: NA
J gene: TRBJ2-7
D gene: NA
CDR3 protein: CASSPPLGAYEQYF
CDR3 DNA: TGTGCCAGCAGCCCGCCGCTTGGTGCCTACGAGCAGTACTTC

V gene: TRBV7-2
clone size: NA
J gene: TRBJ2-7
D gene: TRBD2
CDR3 protein: CASSDRTSGVYEQYF
CDR3 DNA: TGTGCCAGCAGTGATAGGACTAGCGGGGTCTACGAGCAGTACTTC

V gene: TRBV5-1
clone size: many
J gene: TRBJ2-6
D gene: TRBD1
CDR3 protein: CASSWGQGKTGANVLTF
CDR3 DNA: TGCGCCAGCAGCTGGGGACAGGGCAAAACTGGGGCCAACGTCCTGACTTTC

V gene: TRBV12-3/TRBV12-4
clone size: few
J gene: TRBJ2-7
D gene: TRBD2
CDR3 protein: CASRPQAGVIYEQYF
CDR3 DNA: TGTGCCAGCAGGCCTCAAGCGGGAGTTATCTACGAGCAGTACTTC

V gene: TRBV11-2
clone size: many
J gene: TRBJ2-7
D gene: NA
CDR3 protein: CASSLEPPYEQYF
CDR3 DNA: TGTGCCAGCAGCTTAGAACCGCCCTACGAGCAGTACTTC

V gene: TRBV7-9
clone size: many
J gene: TRBJ2-7
D gene: NA
CDR3 protein: CASSFRQTYEQYF
CDR3 DNA: TGTGCCAGCAGCTTCAGGCAGACCTACGAGCAGTACTTC

V gene: TRBV27
clone size: NA
J gene: TRBJ1-6
D gene: TRBD1
CDR3 protein: CASSLRTGGGSPLHF
CDR3 DNA: TGTGCCAGCAGTCTCAGGACAGGGGGAGGATCACCCCTCCACTTT

V gene: TRBV11-2
clone size: few
J gene: TRBJ2-3
D gene: NA
CDR3 protein: CASSSQAPPSTDTQYF
CDR3 DNA: TGTGCCAGCAGTTCTCAGGCTCCTCCTAGCACAGATACGCAGTATTTT

V gene: TRBV19
clone size: NA
J gene: TRBJ2-1
D gene: NA
CDR3 protein: CASSPGVIRSYNEQFF
CDR3 DNA: TGTGCCAGTAGTCCCGGCGTCATCCGCTCCTACAATGAGCAGTTCTTC

V gene: TRBV12-5
clone size: NA
J gene: TRBJ2-7
D gene: TRBD1
CDR3 protein: CASAPGQGPYEQYF
CDR3 DNA: TGTGCTAGTGCCCCGGGACAGGGTCCCTACGAGCAGTACTTC

V gene: TRBV10-3
clone size: many
J gene: TRBJ2-7
D gene: TRBD1
CDR3 protein: CAISEKDRAPYEQYF
CDR3 DNA: TGTGCCATCAGTGAGAAGGACAGGGCGCCCTACGAGCAGTACTTC

V gene: TRBV4-2
clone size: many
J gene: TRBJ2-2
D gene: TRBD2
CDR3 protein: CASSQGTSDTGELFF
CDR3 DNA: TGTGCCAGCAGCCAAGGGACTAGCGACACCGGGGAGCTGTTTTTT

V gene: TRBV29-1
clone size: many
J gene: TRBJ1-1
D gene: NA
CDR3 protein: CSVDSMNTEAFF
CDR3 DNA: TGCAGCGTTGACAGCATGAACACTGAAGCTTTCTTT

V gene: TRBV14
clone size: many
J gene: TRBJ1-5
D gene: TRBD1
CDR3 protein: CASSQAPSGTGLQPQHF
CDR3 DNA: TGTGCCAGCAGCCAAGCGCCGAGTGGGACAGGTCTTCAGCCCCAGCATTTT

V gene: TRBV4-1
clone size: many
J gene: TRBJ1-1
D gene: NA
CDR3 protein: CASSQVPSWTEAFF
CDR3 DNA: TGCGCCAGCAGCCAAGTTCCCTCATGGACTGAAGCTTTCTTT

V gene: TRBV12-3/TRBV12-4
clone size: few
J gene: TRBJ2-2
D gene: NA
CDR3 protein: CASKSEGITGELFF
CDR3 DNA: TGTGCCAGCAAGTCAGAGGGGATCACCGGGGAGCTGTTTTTT

V gene: TRBV29-1
clone size: few
J gene: TRBJ2-5
D gene: NA
CDR3 protein: CSVLLGTSQETQYF
CDR3 DNA: TGCAGCGTCCTCCTGGGGACTTCGCAAGAGACCCAGTACTTC

V gene: TRBV4-1
clone size: many
J gene: TRBJ2-7
D gene: TRBD1
CDR3 protein: CASSLLLGQGYEQYF
CDR3 DNA: TGCGCCAGCAGCCTTCTCCTAGGACAGGGCTACGAGCAGTACTTC

V gene: TRBV18
clone size: many
J gene: TRBJ2-3
D gene: NA
CDR3 protein: CASSLTGGDTQYF
CDR3 DNA: TGTGCCAGCTCTCTAACTGGGGGAGATACGCAGTATTTT

V gene: TRBV4-1
clone size: NA
J gene: TRBJ2-5
D gene: NA
CDR3 protein: CASSQVELFQETQYF
CDR3 DNA: TGCGCCAGCAGCCAAGTGGAACTATTCCAAGAGACCCAGTACTTC

V gene: TRBV20-1
clone size: many
J gene: TRBJ2-3
D gene: NA
CDR3 protein: CSARDLGGQITDTQYF
CDR3 DNA: TGCAGTGCTAGAGATCTTGGCGGGCAGATCACAGATACGCAGTATTTT

V gene: TRBV20-1
clone size: few
J gene: TRBJ2-3
D gene: NA
CDR3 protein: CSARFTSPPDTQYF
CDR3 DNA: TGCAGTGCTAGATTTACGTCTCCCCCTGATACGCAGTATTTT

V gene: TRBV3-1
clone size: many
J gene: TRBJ1-4
D gene: TRBD1
CDR3 protein: CASSRGTGNEKLFF
CDR3 DNA: TGTGCCAGCAGCCGTGGGACAGGGAATGAAAAACTGTTTTTT

V gene: TRBV18
clone size: many
J gene: TRBJ2-5
D gene: NA
CDR3 protein: CASSAGQRETQYF
CDR3 DNA: TGTGCCAGCTCAGCGGGACAGCGGGAGACCCAGTACTTC

V gene: TRBV19
clone size: many
J gene: TRBJ1-1
D gene: TRBD1
CDR3 protein: CASSAQGDTEAFF
CDR3 DNA: TGTGCCAGTAGTGCCCAGGGGGACACTGAAGCTTTCTTT